Presented here are 9 T cell receptor beta chains from one specimen sequenced in a study of blood T cell repertoires in COVID-19. Clones were read by immunoSEQ multiplex PCR, and TCRdb kept only the in-frame ones, dropping some. The repertoire includes around 190,000 clones, 65% to 80% of them detected once, and about an eighth sits in the top ten. The sample comprised peripheral blood. These receptors were obtained from a woman aged 45-65 years with acute or convalescent COVID-19.

This rearrangement joins TRBV2 to TRBJ2-5; a weak D match, TRBD2 (6 bases). Trimming shortened V by 9 bases and J by 4 bases, and 12 bases separated the two germline ends. Germline-derived CDR1 and CDR2 are SNHLY and FYNNEI. This CDR3 is built from 12 residues. Here the CDR3 reads CARSLGGETQYF. The CDR3 DNA reads TGTGCCAGGAGCTTGGGGGGAGAGACCCAGTACTTC.

The chain employs TRBV30 and TRBJ1-6; a possible D gene is TRBD1 (5 bases). This CDR3 contains 15 residues. Germline V gene data show CDR1 as GTSNPN and CDR2 as SVGIG (reference sequence). V dropped 0 bases and J dropped 7 bases, with 13 bases sitting between them. CDR3 residues: CAWSVLGRANSPLHF. In nucleotides, the CDR3 is TGTGCCTGGAGTGTACTGGGCAGGGCGAATTCACCCCTCCACTTT. Full variable domain (rest looked up from reference TRBV30 and TRBJ1-6): SQTIHQWPATLVQPVGSPLSLECTVEGTSNPNLYWYRQAAGRGLQLLFYSVGIGQISSEVPQNLSASRPQDRQFILSSKKLLLSDSGFYLCAWSVLGRANSPLHFGNGTRLTVT.

The chain joins TRBV3-1 (or the pseudogene TRBV3-2) to TRBJ2-2; D may be TRBD1 (7 bases). With 3 bases removed from V and 2 bases from J, the gap between germline ends came to 16 bases. The CDR3 has 17 residues. The germline gives CDR1 LGHDT, CDR2 YNNKEL (reference sequence). The CDR3: CASSQNLGGGNTGELFF. The CDR3 DNA reads as TGTGCCAGCAGCCAGAACCTAGGAGGGGGCAACACCGGGGAGCTGTTTTTT.

CDR3 sequence: CASRPSGSGYGYTF. The CDR3, as DNA: TGTGCCAGCAGACCTTCAGGGTCTGGCTATGGCTACACCTTC. The chain couples TRBV28 to TRBJ1-2; D possibly corresponds to TRBD1 (5 bases). Looked up from germline, CDR1 is MDHEN and CDR2 is SYDVKM. V was shortened by 6 bases and J by 4 bases, with 15 bases between the two germline ends. The CDR3 is 14 residues long.

V is TRBV13 and J is TRBJ1-6; a weak D match, TRBD1 (5 bases). Trimming took 0 bases from V and 6 from J, leaving 15 bases between them. The CDR3 has 17 residues. Germline assignment: CDR1 PRHDT and CDR2 FYEKMQ (reference sequence). CDR3 in amino acids: CASSLGRRTGVNSPLHF. The CDR3 coding sequence is TGTGCCAGCAGCTTAGGCCGGCGGACGGGGGTTAATTCACCCCTCCACTTT.

The chain recombines TRBV18 with TRBJ2-7, with D possibly matching TRBD1 (5 bases). This CDR3 comprises 15 residues. Germline-derived CDR1 and CDR2 are KGHSH and LQKENI. V was clipped by 3 bases and J by 7 bases, with 19 bases between them. Written as DNA, the CDR3 is TGTGCCAGCTCACCCCGCCAGGGCCCTACTAATGAGCAGTACTTC. The encoded protein is CASSPRQGPTNEQYF. Variable domain in full (rest from reference TRBV18 and TRBJ2-7): NAGVMQNPRHLVRRRGQEARLRCSPMKGHSHVYWYRQLPEEGLKFMVYLQKENIIDESGMPKERFSAEFPKEGPSILRIQQVVRGDSAAYFCASSPRQGPTNEQYFGPGTRLTVT.

V and J are TRBV6-5 and TRBJ1-1; D is perhaps TRBD1 (5 bases). Trimming shortened V by 6 bases and J by 0 bases, and 8 bases separated the two germline ends. The CDR3 covers 13 residues. The germline V gene encodes CDR1 MNHEY and CDR2 SVGAGI. The CDR3 DNA sequence: TGTGCCAGCAGCGGAGGGGTGAACACTGAAGCTTTCTTT. It specifies CASSGGVNTEAFF.

This clone came up a few times. The chain is built from TRBV5-4 and TRBJ1-6; 11 bases align to TRBD1. Germline V lookup: CDR1 SGHNT, CDR2 YYREEE (reference sequence). This CDR3 is built from 14 residues. Trimming at V came to 4 bases and at J to 9 bases, leaving 3 bases not matched to a gene. As DNA, the CDR3 is TGTGCCAGCAGCCGAGGACAGGGGGCTTCACCCCTCCACTTT. Its protein is CASSRGQGASPLHF.

The V call is TRBV25-1, the J call TRBJ1-2; D unclear. Trimming removed 5 bases at V and 7 bases at J, with 11 bases between. Germline CDR1 MGHDK, CDR2 SYGVNS. This CDR3 is 12 amino acids long. The CDR3, as DNA: TGTGCCAGCAGTACCGGGGTAAGTGGCTACACCTTC. It specifies CASSTGVSGYTF.